This is a list of T cell receptor beta chains from one sample in a study of blood T cells in healthy people across ages. TCRdb processed the 5' RACE reads anew with MiXCR; each CDR3 protein has one entry. The repertoire holds about 970,000 distinct CDR3 sequences, about 51% seen once, with about a fifth in the top ten. Specimen: blood. The receptors stem from a woman aged 55-70 years in good health. CDR3s include the opening cysteine and the closing phenylalanine or tryptophan. The D gene is left open where the match is weak. Rows give clone size only sometimes, using once, few, many, or a class for an expanded clone.

J gene: TRBJ2-7
D gene: TRBD2
clone size: .
V gene: TRBV7-2
CDR3 protein: CASSAASGDYNEQYF
CDR3 DNA: TGTGCCAGCAGCGCGGCTAGCGGGGACTACAATGAGCAGTACTTC

J gene: TRBJ2-7
D gene: .
clone size: .
V gene: TRBV5-3
CDR3 protein: CASSFDGQSYNEQYF
CDR3 DNA: TGTGCCAGCAGCTTCGACGGACAATCCTACAATGAGCAGTACTTC

J gene: TRBJ1-1
D gene: .
clone size: .
V gene: TRBV6-1
CDR3 protein: CASSEARTRSLAFF
CDR3 DNA: TGTGCCAGCAGTGAAGCGCGGACGAGGTCGTTAGCTTTCTTT

J gene: TRBJ2-7
D gene: TRBD2
clone size: once
V gene: TRBV2
CDR3 protein: CASTGASGPYEQYF
CDR3 DNA: TGTGCCAGCACCGGGGCTAGCGGACCCTACGAGCAGTACTTC

J gene: TRBJ1-2
D gene: .
clone size: few
V gene: TRBV12-3/TRBV12-4
CDR3 protein: CASSTRVSGYTF
CDR3 DNA: TGTGCCAGCAGTACCAGGGTGTCGGGCTACACCTTC

J gene: TRBJ1-5
D gene: .
clone size: .
V gene: TRBV21-1
CDR3 protein: CASSKTGSSNQPQHF
CDR3 DNA: TGTGCCAGCAGCAAGACAGGGAGTAGCAATCAGCCCCAGCATTTT

J gene: TRBJ2-7
D gene: .
clone size: many
V gene: TRBV7-2
CDR3 protein: CASSPRTAYEQYF
CDR3 DNA: TGTGCCAGCAGCCCGCGGACAGCCTACGAGCAGTACTTC

J gene: TRBJ2-2
D gene: .
clone size: .
V gene: TRBV3-1
CDR3 protein: CASGRGTTGELFF
CDR3 DNA: TGTGCCAGCGGGCGCGGAACGACCGGGGAGCTGTTTTTT

J gene: TRBJ2-7
D gene: TRBD2
clone size: .
V gene: TRBV14
CDR3 protein: CASSPGAGLAGGPAYEQYF
CDR3 DNA: TGTGCCAGCAGCCCAGGGGCTGGTCTAGCGGGAGGGCCAGCCTACGAGCAGTACTTC

J gene: TRBJ2-5
D gene: .
clone size: .
V gene: TRBV7-2
CDR3 protein: CASSLVGEETQYF
CDR3 DNA: TGTGCCAGCAGCTTAGTAGGGGAAGAGACCCAGTACTTC

J gene: TRBJ2-1
D gene: .
clone size: .
V gene: TRBV12-3/TRBV12-4
CDR3 protein: CASSLSTGTYNEQFF
CDR3 DNA: TGTGCCAGCAGTTTGTCCACGGGCACCTACAATGAGCAGTTCTTC

J gene: TRBJ1-2
D gene: .
clone size: few
V gene: TRBV4-2
CDR3 protein: CASSQDVNRRYGYTF
CDR3 DNA: TGTGCCAGCAGCCAAGACGTTAACAGGCGCTATGGCTACACCTTC

J gene: TRBJ2-5
D gene: .
clone size: .
V gene: TRBV9
CDR3 protein: CASSVGLNRAVEGTQYF
CDR3 DNA: TGTGCCAGCAGCGTAGGGCTGAACAGGGCGGTAGAAGGGACCCAGTACTTC

J gene: TRBJ2-3
D gene: .
clone size: once
V gene: TRBV6-1
CDR3 protein: CASSESGRTQYF
CDR3 DNA: TGTGCCAGCAGTGAATCGGGCAGGACGCAGTATTTT

J gene: TRBJ2-3
D gene: .
clone size: few
V gene: TRBV7-7
CDR3 protein: CASSLAGGVWASTQYF
CDR3 DNA: TGTGCCAGCAGCTTAGCAGGAGGGGTTTGGGCGAGTACGCAGTATTTT

J gene: TRBJ1-1
D gene: .
clone size: few
V gene: TRBV5-1
CDR3 protein: CASSFAGVQNMNTEAFF
CDR3 DNA: TGCGCCAGCAGCTTTGCGGGTGTCCAGAACATGAACACTGAAGCTTTCTTT

J gene: TRBJ2-1
D gene: .
clone size: .
V gene: TRBV20-1
CDR3 protein: CSARGLAREQFF
CDR3 DNA: TGCAGTGCTAGAGGGCTAGCACGTGAGCAGTTCTTC

J gene: TRBJ2-6
D gene: .
clone size: .
V gene: TRBV27
CDR3 protein: CASRSRPSSGANVLTF
CDR3 DNA: TGTGCCAGCAGAAGCCGACCCAGCTCTGGGGCCAACGTCCTGACTTTC

J gene: TRBJ1-1
D gene: .
clone size: .
V gene: TRBV4-3
CDR3 protein: CASSQDIPGEFDVNTEAFF
CDR3 DNA: TGCGCCAGCAGCCAAGATATTCCAGGGGAGTTTGACGTGAACACTGAAGCTTTCTTT

J gene: TRBJ2-2
D gene: TRBD1
clone size: .
V gene: TRBV4-1
CDR3 protein: CASSQTGTGSGELFF
CDR3 DNA: TGCGCCAGCAGCCAGACCGGGACAGGGTCCGGGGAGCTGTTTTTT

J gene: TRBJ2-7
D gene: TRBD1
clone size: .
V gene: TRBV27
CDR3 protein: CASSSSTNAGTGLVYEQYF
CDR3 DNA: TGTGCCAGCAGTTCGTCCACCAACGCCGGGACAGGGTTAGTCTACGAGCAGTACTTC

J gene: TRBJ2-7
D gene: TRBD1
clone size: .
V gene: TRBV12-3/TRBV12-4
CDR3 protein: CTSSLGTGAYEQYF
CDR3 DNA: TGTACCAGCAGTTTAGGGACAGGGGCCTACGAGCAGTACTTC

J gene: TRBJ2-7
D gene: TRBD2
clone size: .
V gene: TRBV11-3
CDR3 protein: CASSLSGRGFDEQYF
CDR3 DNA: TGTGCCAGCAGCTTATCTGGGAGGGGTTTCGATGAGCAGTACTTC

J gene: TRBJ2-7
D gene: .
clone size: few
V gene: TRBV21-1
CDR3 protein: CASSKSPGVLVSYEQYF
CDR3 DNA: TGTGCCAGCAGCAAATCGCCGGGGGTTTTGGTATCCTACGAGCAGTACTTC

J gene: TRBJ1-2
D gene: .
clone size: many
V gene: TRBV9
CDR3 protein: CASTIKRAYGYTF
CDR3 DNA: TGTGCCAGCACCATAAAAAGAGCCTATGGCTACACCTTC

J gene: TRBJ1-4
D gene: .
clone size: .
V gene: TRBV12-3/TRBV12-4
CDR3 protein: CASSMVRNNEKLFF
CDR3 DNA: TGTGCCAGCAGTATGGTTCGGAACAATGAAAAACTGTTTTTT

J gene: TRBJ2-3
D gene: TRBD1
clone size: .
V gene: TRBV24-1
CDR3 protein: CATSDLSGTGGVTDTQYF
CDR3 DNA: TGTGCCACCAGTGATTTAAGTGGGACAGGGGGTGTAACAGATACGCAGTATTTT

J gene: TRBJ1-1
D gene: .
clone size: .
V gene: TRBV4-1
CDR3 protein: CETGSTEAFF
CDR3 DNA: TGCGAAACAGGGTCCACTGAAGCTTTCTTT

J gene: TRBJ1-5
D gene: .
clone size: .
V gene: TRBV20-1
CDR3 protein: CSAQVRVNQPQHF
CDR3 DNA: TGCAGTGCCCAAGTAAGGGTAAATCAGCCCCAGCATTTT

J gene: TRBJ2-7
D gene: TRBD1
clone size: once
V gene: TRBV15
CDR3 protein: CATSRNRGSYEQYF
CDR3 DNA: TGTGCCACCAGCAGAAACAGGGGGTCCTACGAGCAGTACTTC

J gene: TRBJ2-3
D gene: .
clone size: .
V gene: TRBV16
CDR3 protein: CASSPRSIDTQYF
CDR3 DNA: TGTGCCAGCAGCCCACGGTCAATAGATACGCAGTATTTT

J gene: TRBJ2-1
D gene: TRBD2
clone size: .
V gene: TRBV20-1
CDR3 protein: CSAPELAGQFNEQFF
CDR3 DNA: TGCAGTGCCCCCGAACTAGCGGGTCAATTCAATGAGCAGTTCTTC

J gene: TRBJ2-4
D gene: .
clone size: .
V gene: TRBV14
CDR3 protein: CASSQYAKNIQYF
CDR3 DNA: TGTGCCAGCAGCCAATACGCCAAAAACATTCAGTACTTC

J gene: TRBJ2-2
D gene: .
clone size: .
V gene: TRBV24-1
CDR3 protein: CATSSDGELFF
CDR3 DNA: TGTGCCACCAGTTCGGACGGGGAGCTGTTTTTT

J gene: TRBJ2-2
D gene: .
clone size: .
V gene: TRBV4-1
CDR3 protein: CASGMVIFTGELFF
CDR3 DNA: TGCGCCAGCGGGATGGTTATCTTCACCGGGGAGCTGTTTTTT

J gene: TRBJ2-7
D gene: TRBD2
clone size: .
V gene: TRBV30
CDR3 protein: CAWSPGLADSYEQYF
CDR3 DNA: TGTGCCTGGAGCCCGGGACTAGCGGACTCCTACGAGCAGTACTTC

J gene: TRBJ2-1
D gene: TRBD2
clone size: .
V gene: TRBV29-1
CDR3 protein: CSVALAGVSYNEQFF
CDR3 DNA: TGCAGCGTTGCCCTAGCGGGAGTCTCCTACAATGAGCAGTTCTTC

J gene: TRBJ2-1
D gene: .
clone size: once
V gene: TRBV27
CDR3 protein: CASSFSAGRGNEQFF
CDR3 DNA: TGTGCCAGCAGTTTTTCGGCGGGAAGGGGCAATGAGCAGTTCTTC

J gene: TRBJ2-1
D gene: .
clone size: .
V gene: TRBV25-1
CDR3 protein: CASSEVRYNEQFF
CDR3 DNA: TGTGCCAGCAGTGAGGTGCGATACAATGAGCAGTTCTTC

J gene: TRBJ2-3
D gene: .
clone size: .
V gene: TRBV27
CDR3 protein: CASPTGSDTQYF
CDR3 DNA: TGTGCCAGCCCTACAGGGTCCGATACGCAGTATTTT

J gene: TRBJ2-5
D gene: .
clone size: .
V gene: TRBV10-3
CDR3 protein: CASGFSTQYF
CDR3 DNA: TGTGCCAGTGGTTTTTCGACCCAGTACTTC

J gene: TRBJ2-7
D gene: .
clone size: .
V gene: TRBV10-3
CDR3 protein: CATSGLDYNEQYF
CDR3 DNA: TGTGCCACTTCGGGACTGGATTACAATGAGCAGTACTTC

J gene: TRBJ2-5
D gene: TRBD2
clone size: .
V gene: TRBV12-3/TRBV12-4
CDR3 protein: CASSFIREGGNEQYF
CDR3 DNA: TGTGCCAGCAGTTTTATTCGGGAGGGAGGGAATGAGCAGTACTTC

J gene: TRBJ2-1
D gene: .
clone size: few
V gene: TRBV7-2
CDR3 protein: CASSPPGHFSSYNEQFF
CDR3 DNA: TGTGCCAGCAGCCCACCGGGGCACTTTAGCTCCTACAATGAGCAGTTCTTC

J gene: TRBJ2-5
D gene: .
clone size: .
V gene: TRBV3-1
CDR3 protein: CASSQQGREETQYF
CDR3 DNA: TGTGCCAGCAGCCAACAGGGCCGAGAAGAGACCCAGTACTTC